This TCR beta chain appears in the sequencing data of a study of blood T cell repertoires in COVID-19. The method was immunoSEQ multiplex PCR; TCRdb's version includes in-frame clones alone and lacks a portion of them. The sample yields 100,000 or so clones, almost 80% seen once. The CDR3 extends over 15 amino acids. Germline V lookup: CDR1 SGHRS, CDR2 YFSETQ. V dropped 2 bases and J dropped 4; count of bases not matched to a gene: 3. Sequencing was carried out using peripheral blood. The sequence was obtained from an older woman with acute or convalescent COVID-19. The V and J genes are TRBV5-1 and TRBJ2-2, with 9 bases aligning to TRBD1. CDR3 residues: CASSFGQGSTGELFF. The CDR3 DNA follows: TGCGCCAGCAGCTTTGGACAGGGGAGCACCGGGGAGCTGTTTTTT.